One sample yielded the 8 T cell receptor beta chains listed below, sequenced in a study of response to subunit inactivated influenza vaccine. TCRdb re-analysed the RT-PCR reads in MiXCR, keeping a single row per CDR3 protein. The table shows almost 250,000 distinct CDR3 sequences, with 9% to 15% occurring only once. Sequencing used non-naive T cells sorted from PBMCs, obtained 14 days before vaccination. The receptors shown here come from a man aged 50-59 years who received an inactivated influenza vaccine.

The table lists this clonotype with many counts. The V gene is TRBV2, the J gene TRBJ1-6; TRBD1 is a possible D gene (5 bases). The CDR3 is made up of 13 amino acids. Germline CDR1 is SNHLY and CDR2 is FYNNEI. V lost 5 bases, J lost 14 bases, and 16 bases lay in between. The CDR3 DNA is TGTGCCAGCAGTTCCCCTCCGGGGCATACCCTCCACTTT. It is translated as CASSSPPGHTLHF.

Many counts were recorded for this clonotype. The rearrangement joins TRBV20-1 to TRBJ1-3; 8 bases agree with TRBD1. Germline V CDR1 and CDR2: DFQATT, SNEGSKA (reference sequence). The CDR3 runs to 14 residues. With V trimmed by 6 bases and J by 4 bases, 8 bases remained unmatched. This chain's CDR3 is CSAQRTGFGNTIYF. Written as DNA, the CDR3 is TGCAGTGCCCAAAGGACAGGGTTCGGAAACACCATATATTTT.

This clonotype was detected many times. The chain carries TRBV29-1 and TRBJ2-3; a possible D gene is TRBD2 (5 bases). The ends were cut back, 6 bases at V and 2 bases at J, with 15 bases in the middle. Germline lookup yields CDR1 SQVTM and CDR2 ANQGSEA. The CDR3 extends over 14 amino acids. This chain's CDR3 is CSVDEGSNTDTQYF. In DNA, the CDR3 is TGCAGCGTGGATGAGGGTTCGAACACAGATACGCAGTATTTT.

Many counts were recorded for this clonotype. The rearrangement uses TRBV3-1 and TRBJ1-5; D may be TRBD1 (6 bases). This CDR3 has 14 amino acids. Looked up from germline, CDR1 is LGHDT and CDR2 is YNNKEL (reference sequence). V was pared by 1 base and J by 7 bases, with 11 bases between. The CDR3 DNA follows: TGTGCCAGCAGCCAAGTGGGGGCCGGGCAGCCCCAGCATTTT. Protein: CASSQVGAGQPQHF. Drawing the rest from reference TRBV3-1 and TRBJ1-5, the complete variable domain is DTAVSQTPKYLVTQMGNDKSIKCEQNLGHDTMYWYKQDSKKFLKIMFSYNNKELIINETVPNRFSPKSPDKAHLNLHINSLELGDSAVYFCASSQVGAGQPQHFGDGTRLSIL.

The genes are TRBV20-1 and TRBJ2-7, with TRBD2 identical over 9 bases. CDR1 and CDR2 (germline): DFQATT, SNEGSKA (reference sequence). V lost 1 base, J lost 1 base, and 8 bases stayed unmatched. CDR3 length: 16 amino acids. CDR3 amino acids: CSARVSSGGRSYEQYF. The CDR3 nucleotides are TGCAGTGCTAGAGTGTCGAGCGGGGGGAGGTCCTACGAGCAGTACTTC.

This clonotype occurred a few times. The chain combines TRBV20-1 with TRBJ1-1; D gene uncertain. CDR1 and CDR2 from the germline V gene are DFQATT and SNEGSKA (reference sequence). V gave up 7 bases and J gave up 4 bases, with 10 bases separating them. This CDR3 has 11 amino acids. In DNA, the CDR3 is TGCAGTGGAAGAGTTCCCACTGAAGCTTTCTTT. This sequence encodes CSGRVPTEAFF.

The sample holds a few counts of this clonotype. The J gene is TRBJ1-5, the V gene TRBV7-8; tentative D call: TRBD1 (5 bases). V lost 0 bases, J lost 5 bases, and 11 bases lay in between. Germline V gene data show CDR1 as SGHVS and CDR2 as FQNEAQ. CDR3 length: 15 residues. CDR3 sequence reads: CASSLALRGDQPQHF. CDR3 in DNA: TGTGCCAGCAGCTTAGCGCTCCGGGGCGATCAGCCCCAGCATTTT.

This clonotype was observed a few times. V is TRBV12-3 or TRBV12-4 and J is TRBJ2-3; D remains unclear. V lost 5 bases and J lost 2, with 14 bases in between. The CDR3 has 15 residues. CDR3 sequence (DNA): TGTGCCAGCAGTCCACCTGACTCATACACAGATACGCAGTATTTT. Its translation: CASSPPDSYTDTQYF.